This T cell receptor (beta chain) was found in a study of T-cell memory formation after mild COVID-19. Study-wide context: Largely donor-specific sequence clusters came from a couple of donors. Study conclusions and caveats: Later expanders leaned CD4+, whereas day 15 to 85 contracting clones were balanced CD4/CD8.

CDR3 size: 14 residues. With 6 bases clipped from V and 4 bases from J, the junction kept 5 bases outside the gene matches. TCRdb independently ran MiXCR on the 5' RACE reads; one entry per CDR3 protein. The data show approximately 260,000 distinct CDR3 sequences, roughly 16% seen once. On this clonotype: Its target is not known.

The sample was PBMCs or a T cell subset sorted from them (not recorded which). The clonotype comes from a young man who had mild COVID-19 (a few samples of this study predate the infection). Cell type and time point are not known. V and J are TRBV12-3 or TRBV12-4 and TRBJ1-4; 7 bases match TRBD1. CDR3 DNA: TGTGCCAGCAGAGGACAGGCGTTTAATGAAAAACTGTTTTTT. Its translation is CASRGQAFNEKLFF.